The 3 T cell receptor beta chains in this list originate from one sample, sequenced in a study of shared clonotypes between healthy human individuals. Clones were read by immunoSEQ multiplex PCR, and TCRdb kept only the in-frame ones, dropping some. The profile covers about 980,000 clones, with about three quarters appearing a single time and approximately 1.5% taken by the ten largest. The sample consisted of memory CD4+ T cells sorted from blood. Sample subset: CD45RA-negative fraction. All receptors come from a man in his late teens or twenties in good health.

This clone has only one observation. V and J are TRBV2 and TRBJ2-7, with unresolved D. Per the germline V gene, CDR1 is SNHLY and CDR2 is FYNNEI. Trimming removed 4 bases at V and 3 bases at J, with 10 bases between. CDR3 size: 13 residues. The CDR3, as DNA: TGTGCCAGCAGTGTCGAAAGTGACTACGAGCAGTACTTC. Amino acid sequence: CASSVESDYEQYF.

The V call is TRBV10-3, the J call TRBJ1-2, with TRBD1 identical over 8 bases. J was trimmed by 11 bases and V by 7 bases; bases with no gene match: 9. The CDR3 covers 12 residues. CDR1 ENHRY and CDR2 SYGVKD come from the germline V gene. CDR3 in DNA: TGTGCCATCACCGAGGCAGGGGGCGCTTACACCTTC. It translates to CAITEAGGAYTF.

The gene calls are TRBV5-1 and TRBJ2-3, with a weak D call TRBD1 (6 bases). This CDR3 is built from 14 residues. Germline values: CDR1 SGHRS, CDR2 YFSETQ. V lost 7 bases, J lost 1 base, and 13 bases lay in between. CDR3 nucleotide sequence: TGCGCCAGCCGCCGGGCAGGGGGCACAGATACGCAGTATTTT. This codes for CASRRAGGTDTQYF.